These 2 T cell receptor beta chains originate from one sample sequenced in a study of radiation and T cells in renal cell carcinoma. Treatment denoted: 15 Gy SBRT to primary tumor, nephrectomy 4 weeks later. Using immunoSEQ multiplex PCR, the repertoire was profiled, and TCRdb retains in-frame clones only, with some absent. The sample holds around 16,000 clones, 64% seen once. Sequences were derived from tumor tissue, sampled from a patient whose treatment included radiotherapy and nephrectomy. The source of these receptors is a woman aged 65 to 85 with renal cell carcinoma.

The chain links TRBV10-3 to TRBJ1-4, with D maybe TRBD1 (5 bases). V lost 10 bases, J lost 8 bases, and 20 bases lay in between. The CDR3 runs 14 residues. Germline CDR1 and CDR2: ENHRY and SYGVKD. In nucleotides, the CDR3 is TGTGCCAGCAGACCGTCCCGGGACGGGGAAAAACTGTTTTTT. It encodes CASRPSRDGEKLFF.

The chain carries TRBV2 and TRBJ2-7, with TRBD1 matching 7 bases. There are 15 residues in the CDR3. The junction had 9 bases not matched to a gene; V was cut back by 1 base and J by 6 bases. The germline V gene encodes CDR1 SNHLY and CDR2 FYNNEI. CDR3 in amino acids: CASSEGLGTASEQYF. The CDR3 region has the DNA TGTGCCAGCAGTGAAGGTCTCGGGACAGCCTCCGAGCAGTACTTC.